These 25 T cell receptor beta chains came from one sample sequenced in a study of shared clonotypes between healthy human individuals. Method: immunoSEQ multiplex PCR; TCRdb's copy keeps in-frame clones and lacks some. The repertoire holds 2 million to 2.5 million clones, 85% to 95% seen once, with approximately 0.13% in the top ten. The specimen was naive CD4+ T cells sorted from blood. Subset specified: CD45RA+ positively selected. The receptors originated from a man in his late teens or twenties in good health.

Turning to this clone: This CDR3 is also generated by other DNA sequences in the sample. The chain carries TRBV19 and TRBJ1-1, with D unresolved. The CDR3 is 13 amino acids. Looked up from germline, CDR1 is LNHDA and CDR2 is SQIVND (reference sequence). Trimming took off 5 bases at V and 0 bases at J, with 7 bases between the two ends. The CDR3 coding sequence is TGTGCCAGTAGTTCACAGATGAACACTGAAGCTTTCTTT. Protein sequence: CASSSQMNTEAFF.

With respect to this clone: Other DNA sequences within the sample encode an identical CDR3. The V and J genes are TRBV5-1 and TRBJ2-6; weak D call: TRBD2 (6 bases). V lost 3 bases and J 0 bases, leaving 7 bases between the germline ends. There are 15 residues in the CDR3. The germline CDR1 and CDR2 sequences are SGHRS and YFSETQ. CDR3 sequence (DNA): TGCGCCAGCAGCTCCGGGGGCTCTGGGGCCAACGTCCTGACTTTC. Protein product: CASSSGGSGANVLTF. The full variable domain, with the rest looked up from reference TRBV5-1 and TRBJ2-6, is KAGVTQTPRYLIKTRGQQVTLSCSPISGHRSVSWYQQTPGQGLQFLFEYFSETQRNKGNFPGRFSGRQFSNSRSEMNVSTLELGDSALYLCASSSGGSGANVLTFGAGSRLTVL.

The chain combines TRBV29-1 with TRBJ2-7; 10 nucleotides line up with TRBD1. Germline trimming cut 7 bases from V and 6 bases from J; bases unmatched to any gene: 6. CDR1 is SQVTM, CDR2 ANQGSEA, per germline. The CDR3 is made up of 12 amino acids. As DNA, the CDR3 is TGCAGCGGGGGACAGGGGTCGCGCGAGCAGTACTTC. Its translation is CSGGQGSREQYF.

CDR3 sequence reads: CASSRTGAYEQYF. The DNA for the CDR3 is TGTGCCAGCAGCCGGACAGGGGCTTACGAGCAGTACTTC. V and J are TRBV5-4 and TRBJ2-7; 9 nucleotides align to TRBD1. The germline V gene has CDR1 SGHNT and CDR2 YYREEE (reference sequence). Losses at the gene ends were 4 bases for V and 4 bases for J; bases not matched to a gene: 3. This CDR3 has 13 residues.

This clone appeared once. The chain carries TRBV6-5 and TRBJ1-1; D possibly corresponds to TRBD1 (5 bases). This CDR3 has 15 amino acids. Germline loops: CDR1 MNHEY, CDR2 SVGAGI. Trimming took off 4 bases at V and 5 bases at J, with 17 bases between the two ends. The CDR3 protein is CASSLTDPWGTEAFF. CDR3 bases: TGTGCCAGCAGTTTGACAGACCCTTGGGGGACTGAAGCTTTCTTT.

This clone has a single count. The chain combines TRBV4-1 with TRBJ2-1; possibly TRBD1 for D (5 bases). This CDR3 is built from 12 residues. Trimming left V 0 bases short and J 10 bases short, with 7 bases between. Germline lookup yields CDR1 MGHRA and CDR2 YSYEKL. This chain's CDR3 is CASSQDHREQFF. The CDR3 bases are TGCGCCAGCAGCCAAGATCACAGGGAGCAGTTCTTC.

The chain joins TRBV28 to TRBJ2-3; 9 bases are a match to TRBD1. Germline CDR1 reads MDHEN; CDR2 reads SYDVKM. CDR3 length: 15 amino acids. V shed 6 bases and J 0 bases; nucleotides not matched to a gene: 4. CDR3 region: CASRPGQGSTDTQYF. CDR3 in DNA: TGTGCCAGCAGACCTGGACAGGGGAGCACAGATACGCAGTATTTT. Filled out from reference TRBV28 and TRBJ2-3, the complete variable domain reads DVKVTQSSRYLVKRTGEKVFLECVQDMDHENMFWYRQDPGLGLRLIYFSYDVKMKEKGDIPEGYSVSREKKERFSLILESASTNQTSMYLCASRPGQGSTDTQYFGPGTRLTVL.

The chain recombines TRBV5-1 with TRBJ1-3; D may be TRBD1 (6 bases). The CDR3 is 17 amino acids. V was shortened by 0 bases and J by 0 bases, with 13 bases between the two germline ends. Germline lookup yields CDR1 SGHRS and CDR2 YFSETQ. In DNA form, the CDR3 reads TGCGCCAGCAGCTTGGCCGGACAGCGATTCTCTGGAAACACCATATATTTT. Translated: CASSLAGQRFSGNTIYF.

This clone was detected once. V usage is TRBV7-9 and J usage is TRBJ1-2; tentatively, D is TRBD1 (5 bases). The V gene lost 5 bases and the J gene lost 4 bases, with 14 bases spanning the gap. The germline V gene encodes CDR1 SEHNR and CDR2 FQNEAQ (reference sequence). The CDR3 covers 14 residues. The DNA of the CDR3 is TGTGCCAGCAGCGACTGGGGACGGACCTATGGCTACACCTTC. It translates to CASSDWGRTYGYTF.

About this clone: Other DNA sequences from this sample encode an identical CDR3 as well. The rearrangement joins TRBV7-9 to TRBJ1-1; D call uncertain. Germline V gene data show CDR1 as SEHNR and CDR2 as FQNEAQ (reference sequence). This CDR3 is built from 11 residues. V dropped 5 bases and J dropped 4 bases, with 5 bases sitting between them. This CDR3 reads CASSPTTEAFF. The CDR3 DNA is TGTGCCAGCAGCCCGACCACTGAAGCTTTCTTT.

This clone appeared once. The chain employs TRBV7-9 and TRBJ2-5; tentative D call: TRBD1 (5 bases). The V gene's germline CDR1 is SEHNR and CDR2 FQNEAQ (reference sequence). The V end lost 1 base, the J end lost 4 bases, and 13 bases lay between the germline ends. The CDR3 contains 15 residues. The CDR3: CASSLVQALLETQYF. CDR3 coding DNA: TGTGCCAGCAGCTTAGTACAGGCATTATTAGAGACCCAGTACTTC.

The CDR3 DNA reads TGCGCCAGCGCTGAGGGGCTAGCGAACACCGGGGAGCTGTTTTTT. Translation gives CASAEGLANTGELFF. The V call is TRBV10-1, the J call TRBJ2-2; possibly TRBD1 or TRBD2 for D (5 bases each). Trimming took 8 bases from V and 0 from J, leaving 13 bases between them. CDR1 is WNHNN and CDR2 is SYGVQD in the germline V gene (reference sequence). The CDR3 spans 15 residues.

This clone has just one count. The chain recombines TRBV6-6 with TRBJ1-1; no clear D. V was cut by 0 bases and J by 3 bases, with 11 bases left in between. The CDR3 is 15 residues long. The germline V gene encodes CDR1 MNHNY and CDR2 SVGAGI (reference sequence). The CDR3 DNA sequence: TGTGCCAGCAGTTACTCGCAAAGAAAGGACACTGAAGCTTTCTTT. This gives the protein CASSYSQRKDTEAFF.

The chain uses TRBV15 and TRBJ1-2; D perhaps matches TRBD1 (6 bases). With 5 bases removed from V and 7 bases from J, the gap between germline ends came to 17 bases. The germline CDR1 and CDR2 sequences are LNHNV and YYDKDF (reference sequence). The length of the CDR3 is 14 residues. The CDR3 loop is CATSPDRSFGGYTF. CDR3 in DNA: TGTGCCACCAGCCCGGACAGAAGTTTTGGTGGCTACACCTTC.

This clone was picked up a small number of times. The CDR3, as DNA: TGTGCCAGTAGAGACAGGGAACCGTACTTC. Translated, it gives CASRDREPYF. The J gene is TRBJ2-7, the V gene TRBV21-1; the D segment call TRBD1 is taken from the table without a DNA check. TRBV21-1 is designated a pseudogene. The length of the CDR3 is 10 residues.

This clone occurred once. V is TRBV11-2 and J is TRBJ2-1; either TRBD1 or TRBD2 may supply D (5 bases each). The ends were cut back, 1 base at V and 0 bases at J, with 10 bases in the middle. CDR3 length equals 16 residues. Germline CDR1 SGHAT, CDR2 FQNNGV. Written as DNA, the CDR3 is TGTGCCAGCAGCTTAGTTGGGACGCTCTCCTACAATGAGCAGTTCTTC. This encodes CASSLVGTLSYNEQFF. Full variable domain (missing parts from reference TRBV11-2 and TRBJ2-1): EAGVAQSPRYKIIEKRQSVAFWCNPISGHATLYWYQQILGQGPKLLIQFQNNGVVDDSQLPKDRFSAERLKGVDSTLKIQPAKLEDSAVYLCASSLVGTLSYNEQFFGPGTRLTVL.

CDR3 DNA: TGTGCCAGCAGCTCCGAAGGACTATCGGGGACAGATACGCAGTATTTT. It specifies CASSSEGLSGTDTQYF. The chain uses TRBV5-4 and TRBJ2-3; possible D gene TRBD2, 6 bases. Per germline, CDR1 SGHNT and CDR2 YYREEE (reference sequence). Between the trimmed V and J ends, which lost 3 bases and 3 bases, there was a span of 17 bases. The CDR3 runs to 16 residues. The full variable domain, with the rest looked up from reference TRBV5-4 and TRBJ2-3, is ETGVTQSPTHLIKTRGQQVTLRCSSQSGHNTVSWYQQALGQGPQFIFQYYREEENGRGNFPPRFSGLQFPNYSSELNVNALELDDSALYLCASSSEGLSGTDTQYFGPGTRLTVL.

CDR3 sequence reads: CASSPPPVGTEETQYF. The CDR3 DNA sequence: TGTGCCAGCAGCCCGCCCCCCGTCGGGACAGAAGAGACCCAGTACTTC. The rearrangement uses TRBV7-9 and TRBJ2-5; 7 positions agree with TRBD1. Germline V lookup: CDR1 SEHNR, CDR2 FQNEAQ (reference sequence). This CDR3 has 16 residues. V trimming: 5 bases; J trimming: 3 bases; junction bases outside the gene matches: 12. Looking up the rest from reference TRBV7-9 and TRBJ2-5 gives the full variable domain: DTGVSQNPRHKITKRGQNVTFRCDPISEHNRLYWYRQTLGQGPEFLTYFQNEAQLEKSRLLSDRFSAERPKGSFSTLEIQRTEQGDSAMYLCASSPPPVGTEETQYFGPGTRLLVL.

Remarks on this clone: In the same sample, other DNA sequences code for this CDR3. V usage is TRBV5-1 and J usage is TRBJ2-7; possible D gene TRBD2, 6 bases. Germline values: CDR1 SGHRS, CDR2 YFSETQ. The CDR3 totals 15 residues. V dropped 2 bases and J dropped 0 bases, with 12 bases sitting between them. The CDR3 bases are TGCGCCAGCAGCTTTGGAGGGAGAAGCTCCTACGAGCAGTACTTC. Translated: CASSFGGRSSYEQYF.

This chain connects TRBV9 to TRBJ2-7, with 8 positions matching TRBD2. The germline gives CDR1 SGDLS, CDR2 YYNGEE. V shed 4 bases and J 6 bases; nucleotides not matched to a gene: 12. The CDR3 loop spans 15 amino acids. CDR3 region: CASSLGAESGSEQYF. CDR3 in DNA: TGTGCCAGCAGCTTAGGTGCGGAAAGCGGGAGCGAGCAGTACTTC.

This clone was picked up a small number of times. This sample includes further DNA sequences coding for the same CDR3. J is TRBJ2-1 and V is TRBV5-1; 11 bases line up with TRBD1. Germline trimming cut 3 bases from V and 2 bases from J; bases unmatched to any gene: 1. There are 15 residues in the CDR3. The germline V gene has CDR1 SGHRS and CDR2 YFSETQ. In nucleotides, the CDR3 is TGCGCCAGCAGCTGGGGACAGGGGGCCTACAATGAGCAGTTCTTC. It codes for CASSWGQGAYNEQFF.

The chain joins TRBV6-5 to TRBJ2-5; D is perhaps TRBD2 (6 bases). Germline lookup yields CDR1 MNHEY and CDR2 SVGAGI. V gave up 5 bases and J gave up 4 bases, with 11 bases separating them. The CDR3 is made up of 13 amino acids. The CDR3 sequence is CASSPRRGETQYF. The DNA for the CDR3 is TGTGCCAGCAGTCCTCGGCGGGGAGAGACCCAGTACTTC.

The CDR3 protein is CAISDRDPSTDTQYF. The CDR3 coding sequence is TGTGCCATCAGTGACCGGGACCCCAGCACAGATACGCAGTATTTT. The chain employs TRBV10-3 and TRBJ2-3; D tentatively fits TRBD1 or TRBD2 (5 bases each). Germline assignment: CDR1 ENHRY and CDR2 SYGVKD. Trimming removed 3 bases at V and 0 bases at J, with 10 bases between. The CDR3 contains 15 residues.

In the case of this clone: This same CDR3 is encoded by further DNA sequences in the sample. V is TRBV6-5 and J is TRBJ1-1; the D is unclear. CDR1 MNHEY and CDR2 SVGAGI come from the germline V gene. The CDR3 is made up of 12 amino acids. V lost 8 bases and J 0 bases, leaving 7 bases between the germline ends. In DNA, the CDR3 is TGTGCCAGCTCATCGGTGAACACTGAAGCTTTCTTT. Translation gives CASSSVNTEAFF.

This clone was detected once. Other DNA sequences in the sample encode the same CDR3. The chain links TRBV4-3 to TRBJ2-1, with D unresolved. The CDR3 spans 14 residues. The ends were cut back, 0 bases at V and 4 bases at J, with 7 bases in the middle. CDR1 and CDR2 (germline): LGHNA, YSLEER. CDR3 sequence reads: CASSQESGYNEQFF. The CDR3 DNA reads TGCGCCAGCAGCCAAGAATCAGGTTACAATGAGCAGTTCTTC.